This T cell receptor (beta chain) was found in a study of T-cell reconstitution after alpha-beta-depleted transplantation in children. Unique molecular identifiers featured in how the TCRbeta library was prepared. TCRdb reanalysed the PCR reads using MiXCR and keeps one entry per CDR3 protein. The data hold 550,000 to 800,000 distinct CDR3 sequences, with around 13% observed a single time. CDR1 SGDLS and CDR2 YYNGEE come from the germline V gene. Trimming took off 4 bases at V and 0 bases at J, with 8 bases between the two ends. The CDR3 runs to 14 residues. This clonotype came up many times. Antigen: not known. Regarding the study as a whole: The main origin of T-cell counts and diversity one year after transplant was newly produced T cells.

This sample comprised PBMCs, obtained before TCRalphabeta/CD19-depleted stem cell transplant. The genes are TRBV9 and TRBJ1-3, with no clear D. The clonotype comes from a girl aged 2-10 years with congenital amegakaryocytic thrombocytopenia, due to receive a stem cell transplant. The chain's CDR3 is CASSLVPSGNTIYF. The CDR3 nucleotides are TGTGCCAGCAGCCTCGTCCCCTCTGGAAACACCATATATTTT.